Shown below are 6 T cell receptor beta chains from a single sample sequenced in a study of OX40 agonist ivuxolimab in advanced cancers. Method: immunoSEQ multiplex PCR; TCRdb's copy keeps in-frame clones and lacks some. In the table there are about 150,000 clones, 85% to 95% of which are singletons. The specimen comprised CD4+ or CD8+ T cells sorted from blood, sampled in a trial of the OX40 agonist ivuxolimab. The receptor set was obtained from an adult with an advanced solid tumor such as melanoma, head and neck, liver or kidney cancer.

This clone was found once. CDR3 loop: CASSANRDRMTDTQYF. CDR3 in DNA: TGTGCCAGCAGCGCCAACCGGGACAGGATGACAGATACGCAGTATTTT. V and J are TRBV7-8 and TRBJ2-3, with 8 positions matching TRBD1. The CDR3 spans 16 residues. Trimming removed 5 bases from V and 3 bases from J; junction bases left unmatched: 10. From germline, CDR1 is SGHVS and CDR2 FQNEAQ. The full variable domain, its missing parts supplied by reference TRBV7-8 and TRBJ2-3, is GAGVSQSPRYKVAKRGQDVALRCDPISGHVSLFWYQQALGQGPEFLTYFQNEAQLDKSGLPSDRFFAERPEGSVSTLKIQRTQQEDSAVYLCASSANRDRMTDTQYFGPGTRLTVL.

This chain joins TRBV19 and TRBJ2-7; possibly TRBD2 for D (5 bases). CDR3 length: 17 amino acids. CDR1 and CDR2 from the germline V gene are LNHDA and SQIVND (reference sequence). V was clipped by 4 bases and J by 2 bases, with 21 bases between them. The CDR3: CASSRAPGSTRAYEQYF. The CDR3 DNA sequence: TGTGCCAGTAGTAGGGCCCCCGGGTCTACGAGGGCCTACGAGCAGTACTTC.

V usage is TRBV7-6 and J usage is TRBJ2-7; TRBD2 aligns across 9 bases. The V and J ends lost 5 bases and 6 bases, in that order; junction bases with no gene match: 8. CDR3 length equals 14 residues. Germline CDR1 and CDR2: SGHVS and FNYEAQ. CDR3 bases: TGTGCCAGCAGCAATTTAGCGGGAGTCGGCGAGCAGTACTTC. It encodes CASSNLAGVGEQYF.

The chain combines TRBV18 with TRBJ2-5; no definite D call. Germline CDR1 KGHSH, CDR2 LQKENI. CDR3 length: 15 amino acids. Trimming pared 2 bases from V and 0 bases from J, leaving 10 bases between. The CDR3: CASSPGLGNQETQYF. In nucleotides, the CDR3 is TGTGCCAGCTCACCAGGGCTGGGCAACCAAGAGACCCAGTACTTC.

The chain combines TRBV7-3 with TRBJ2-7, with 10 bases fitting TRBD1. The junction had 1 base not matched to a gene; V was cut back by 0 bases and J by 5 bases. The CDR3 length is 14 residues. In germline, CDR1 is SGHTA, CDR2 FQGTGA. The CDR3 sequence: CASSLTGTGDEQYF. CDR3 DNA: TGTGCCAGCAGCTTAACCGGGACAGGGGACGAGCAGTACTTC.

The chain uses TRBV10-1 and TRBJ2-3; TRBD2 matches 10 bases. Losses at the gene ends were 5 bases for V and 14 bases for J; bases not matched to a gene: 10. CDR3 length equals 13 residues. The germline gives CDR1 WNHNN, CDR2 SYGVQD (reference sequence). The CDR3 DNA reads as TGCGCCAGCAGTCCAAATAGCGGGGGGCGGGGGTATTTT. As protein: CASSPNSGGRGYF.